The sequence of this TCR beta chain was determined in a study of spatial heterogeneity in lung cancer. This clonotype is termed medium-sized. This beta chain is an off-target read within a library intended for alpha chains, so its frequency means little. Each TCR cDNA molecule bore a unique molecular identifier. TCRdb re-derived calls from the 5' RACE reads in MiXCR, one entry per CDR3 protein. Counted here are thousands of distinct CDR3 sequences, 18% occurring once; the ten biggest clones make up 20%. The V and J ends lost 6 bases and 6 bases, in that order; junction bases with no gene match: 5. The length of the CDR3 is 14 residues. The time point: sample taken at primary tumor resection. Researchers sequenced whole RNA taken from tumor, nontumor lung or frozen PBMC without sorting. Samples were obtained from some 70 donors, all untreated early-stage non-small cell lung cancer patients.

The chain is built from TRBV12-3 or TRBV12-4 and TRBJ1-5; 10 positions agree with TRBD1. The source is a male donor with early-stage non-small cell lung cancer. This material consisted of normal lung tissue next to the tumor, taken at surgery. The CDR3 DNA follows: TGTGCCAGCAGGACAGGGGGCGAAGTTCAGCCCCAGCATTTT. It encodes CASRTGGEVQPQHF.